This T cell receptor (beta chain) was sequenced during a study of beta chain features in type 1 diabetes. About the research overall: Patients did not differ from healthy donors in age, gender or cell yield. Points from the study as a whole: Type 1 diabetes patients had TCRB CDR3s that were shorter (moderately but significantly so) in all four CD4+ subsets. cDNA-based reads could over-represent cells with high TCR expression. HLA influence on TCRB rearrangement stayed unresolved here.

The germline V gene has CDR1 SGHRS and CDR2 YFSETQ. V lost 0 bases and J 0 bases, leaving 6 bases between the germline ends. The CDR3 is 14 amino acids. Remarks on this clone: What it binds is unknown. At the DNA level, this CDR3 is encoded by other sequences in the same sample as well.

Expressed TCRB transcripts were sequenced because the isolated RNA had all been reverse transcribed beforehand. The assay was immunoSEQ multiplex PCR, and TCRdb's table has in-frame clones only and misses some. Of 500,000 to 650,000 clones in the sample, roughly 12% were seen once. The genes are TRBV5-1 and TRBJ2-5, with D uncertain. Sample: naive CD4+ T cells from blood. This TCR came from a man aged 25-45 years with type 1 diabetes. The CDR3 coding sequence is TGCGCCAGCAGCTTGGGCACAGACCAAGAGACCCAGTACTTC. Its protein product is CASSLGTDQETQYF.